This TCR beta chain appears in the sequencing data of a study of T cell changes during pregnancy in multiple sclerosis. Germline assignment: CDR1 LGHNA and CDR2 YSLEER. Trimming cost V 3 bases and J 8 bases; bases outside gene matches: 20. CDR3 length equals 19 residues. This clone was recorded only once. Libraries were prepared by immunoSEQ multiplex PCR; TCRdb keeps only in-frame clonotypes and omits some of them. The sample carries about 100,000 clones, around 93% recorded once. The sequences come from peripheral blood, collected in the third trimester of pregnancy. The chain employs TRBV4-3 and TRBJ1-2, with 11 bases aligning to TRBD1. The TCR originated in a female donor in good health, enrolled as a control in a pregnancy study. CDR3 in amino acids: CASSHGGQGVKGGKGGYTF. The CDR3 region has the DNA TGCGCCAGCAGCCATGGGGGACAGGGGGTAAAAGGGGGTAAAGGAGGCTACACCTTC.